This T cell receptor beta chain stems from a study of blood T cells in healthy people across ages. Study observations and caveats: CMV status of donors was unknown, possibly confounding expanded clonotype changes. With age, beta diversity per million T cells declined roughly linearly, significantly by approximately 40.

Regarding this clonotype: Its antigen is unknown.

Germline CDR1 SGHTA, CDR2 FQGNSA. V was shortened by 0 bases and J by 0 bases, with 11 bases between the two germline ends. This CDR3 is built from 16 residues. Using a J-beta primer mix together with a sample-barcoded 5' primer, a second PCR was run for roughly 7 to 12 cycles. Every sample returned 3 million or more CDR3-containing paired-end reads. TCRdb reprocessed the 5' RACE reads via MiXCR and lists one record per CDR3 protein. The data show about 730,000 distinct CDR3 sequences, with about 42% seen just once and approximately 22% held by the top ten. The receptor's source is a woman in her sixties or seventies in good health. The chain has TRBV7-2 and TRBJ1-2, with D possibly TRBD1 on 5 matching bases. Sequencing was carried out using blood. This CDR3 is CASSLAPRGANYGYTF. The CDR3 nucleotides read TGTGCCAGCAGCTTAGCGCCGAGGGGAGCTAACTATGGCTACACCTTC.